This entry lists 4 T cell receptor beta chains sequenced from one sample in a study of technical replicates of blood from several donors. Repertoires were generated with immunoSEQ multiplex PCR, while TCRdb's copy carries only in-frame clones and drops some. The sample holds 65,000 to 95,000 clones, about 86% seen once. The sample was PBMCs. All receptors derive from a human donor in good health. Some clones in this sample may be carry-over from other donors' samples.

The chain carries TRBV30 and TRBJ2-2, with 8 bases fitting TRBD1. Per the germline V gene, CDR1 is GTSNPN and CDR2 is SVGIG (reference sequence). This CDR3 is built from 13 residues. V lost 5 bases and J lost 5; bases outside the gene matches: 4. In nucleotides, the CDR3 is TGTGCCTGGGGACAGGGTGGGACCGGGGAGCTGTTTTTT. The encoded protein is CAWGQGGTGELFF.

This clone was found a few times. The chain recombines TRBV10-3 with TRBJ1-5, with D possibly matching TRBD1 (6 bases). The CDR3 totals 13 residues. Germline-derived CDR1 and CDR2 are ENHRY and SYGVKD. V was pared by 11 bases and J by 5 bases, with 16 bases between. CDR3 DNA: TGTGCCTCCGGAAGGGACACACATCAGCCCCAGCATTTT. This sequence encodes CASGRDTHQPQHF.

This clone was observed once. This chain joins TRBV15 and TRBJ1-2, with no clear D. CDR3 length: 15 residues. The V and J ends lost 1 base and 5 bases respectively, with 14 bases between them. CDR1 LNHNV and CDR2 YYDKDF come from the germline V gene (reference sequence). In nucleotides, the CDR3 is TGTGCCACCAGCAGAGCGTACGAGACATCTTATGGCTACACCTTC. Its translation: CATSRAYETSYGYTF.

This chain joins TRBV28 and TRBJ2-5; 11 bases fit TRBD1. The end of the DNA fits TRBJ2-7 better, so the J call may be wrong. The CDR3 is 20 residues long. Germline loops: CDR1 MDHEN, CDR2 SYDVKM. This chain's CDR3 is CASSLFRVGTGGPPSYEQYF. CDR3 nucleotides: TGTGCCAGCAGTTTATTTCGAGTGGGGACAGGGGGTCCCCCCTCCTACGAGCAGTACTTC.